The 16 T cell receptor beta chains below were found in one sample sequenced in a study of blood T cell repertoires in COVID-19. Using immunoSEQ multiplex PCR, the repertoire was profiled, and TCRdb retains in-frame clones only, with some absent. The table shows roughly 240,000 clones, with roughly 82% occurring only once. Sample: PBMCs or T cells enriched from blood (not recorded which). Source of these receptors: a woman between 45 and 60 years old who had recovered from COVID-19.

The rearrangement joins TRBV6-5 to TRBJ1-6; maybe TRBD1 (6 bases). CDR1 and CDR2 from the germline V gene are MNHEY and SVGAGI. This CDR3 is 15 amino acids long. Between the trimmed V and J ends, which lost 2 bases and 4 bases, there was a span of 9 bases. The CDR3 loop reads CASSYGTNYNSPLHF. The CDR3 DNA reads as TGTGCCAGCAGTTACGGGACAAATTATAATTCACCCCTCCACTTT.

V gene TRBV7-3 combines with J gene TRBJ1-2, with 8 positions matching TRBD1. Germline V CDR1 and CDR2: SGHTA, FQGTGA. With 5 bases clipped from V and 7 bases from J, the junction kept 9 bases outside the gene matches. The CDR3 covers 14 residues. DNA for the CDR3: TGTGCCAGCAGCCCTGGACAGGGAGGGGTTGGCTACACCTTC. Amino acids: CASSPGQGGVGYTF.

The chain links TRBV6-2 or TRBV6-3 to TRBJ1-3; possibly TRBD1 for D (6 bases). The length of the CDR3 is 16 residues. Germline CDR1 reads MNHEY; CDR2 reads SVGEGT. Trimming stripped 2 bases from V and 4 bases from J, with 15 bases between. As DNA, the CDR3 is TGTGCCAGCAGTTACATGGGGGCGACTACCGGAAACACCATATATTTT. Residues: CASSYMGATTGNTIYF.

On this clone itself: Different DNA sequences within this sample yield the same CDR3. V usage is TRBV18 and J usage is TRBJ2-2; TRBD2 aligns across 11 bases. There are 17 residues in the CDR3. Germline trimming cut 5 bases from V and 0 bases from J; bases unmatched to any gene: 5. CDR1 and CDR2 from the germline V gene are KGHSH and LQKENI. CDR3 bases: TGTGCCAGCTCAAGGGGGACTAGCGGTTCGAACACCGGGGAGCTGTTTTTT. Its protein is CASSRGTSGSNTGELFF.

The chain carries TRBV5-6 and TRBJ2-5; a possible D gene is TRBD1 (6 bases). The germline V gene encodes CDR1 SGHDT and CDR2 YYEEEE. The CDR3 covers 15 residues. Trimming left V 1 base short and J 1 base short, with 11 bases between. CDR3 residues: CASSLFGQTQETQYF. CDR3 sequence (DNA): TGTGCCAGCAGCTTGTTCGGACAGACCCAAGAGACCCAGTACTTC.

This sequence joins TRBV5-1 and TRBJ2-1; 8 nucleotides align to TRBD2. Germline CDR1 reads SGHRS; CDR2 reads YFSETQ. The CDR3 has 15 residues. Losses at the gene ends were 4 bases for V and 4 bases for J; bases not matched to a gene: 7. The CDR3 coding sequence is TGCGCCAGCAGCCCCTTTCGGGAGGGGTACAATGAGCAGTTCTTC. It codes for CASSPFREGYNEQFF.

V usage is TRBV27 and J usage is TRBJ1-6; 8 bases agree with TRBD1. Germline V lookup: CDR1 MNHEY, CDR2 SMNVEV (reference sequence). The V gene end was trimmed by 5 bases and the J gene end by 10 bases; junction bases not matched to a gene: 25. CDR3 length: 20 residues. The CDR3 region has the DNA TGTGCCAGCAGTCCTAACCCAAGACAGGGGATCTCCCATATAGGGTCACCCCTCCACTTT. This encodes CASSPNPRQGISHIGSPLHF.

The genes are TRBV12-3 or TRBV12-4 and TRBJ1-1; D possibly corresponds to TRBD1 (5 bases). V lost 6 bases and J lost 4, with 9 bases in between. The CDR3 contains 12 residues. This CDR3 reads CASSDRFTEAFF. DNA of the CDR3: TGTGCCAGCAGCGACAGATTCACTGAAGCTTTCTTT.

This clone was seen a few times. V usage is TRBV6-5 and J usage is TRBJ1-5, with D hard to call. Between the trimmed V and J ends, which lost 2 bases and 2 bases, there was a span of 10 bases. This CDR3 contains 15 residues. The V gene's germline CDR1 is MNHEY and CDR2 SVGAGI. The CDR3 protein is CASSYTYKGNQPQHF. DNA for the CDR3: TGTGCCAGCAGTTACACATACAAAGGCAATCAGCCCCAGCATTTT.

Here the CDR3 reads CASSPLVITTGEQFF. The CDR3 DNA follows: TGTGCCAGCTCACCATTGGTGATTACCACGGGGGAGCAGTTCTTC. This rearrangement joins TRBV18 to TRBJ2-1; D possibly corresponds to TRBD2 (5 bases). V shed 2 bases and J shed 10 bases, with 18 bases lying between them. The CDR3 has 15 residues. CDR1 KGHSH and CDR2 LQKENI come from the germline V gene. The whole variable domain, remainder taken from reference TRBV18 and TRBJ2-1, is NAGVMQNPRHLVRRRGQEARLRCSPMKGHSHVYWYRQLPEEGLKFMVYLQKENIIDESGMPKERFSAEFPKEGPSILRIQQVVRGDSAAYFCASSPLVITTGEQFFGPGTRLTVL.

This clone was counted a few times. This sequence joins TRBV27 and TRBJ1-2, with 8 bases identical to TRBD1. Germline-derived CDR1 and CDR2 are MNHEY and SMNVEV (reference sequence). CDR3 size: 15 residues. V gave up 7 bases and J gave up 5 bases; unmatched junction bases: 12. The CDR3 DNA reads as TGTGCCAGCAAACCGGACAGGGCTCTTGGTTATGGCTACACCTTC. It translates to CASKPDRALGYGYTF.

This clone turned up a few times. The J gene is TRBJ2-7, the V gene TRBV5-1; D gene unclear. V dropped 1 base and J dropped 2 bases, with 7 bases sitting between them. The CDR3 extends over 13 amino acids. The germline CDR1 and CDR2 sequences are SGHRS and YFSETQ. The CDR3 loop is CASSLRATYEQYF. In nucleotides, the CDR3 is TGCGCCAGCAGCTTGAGAGCTACCTACGAGCAGTACTTC.

V usage is TRBV4-1 and J usage is TRBJ2-1; 8 bases match TRBD2. This CDR3 region has 15 residues. J lost 7 bases, V lost 4 bases, and 9 bases had no gene match. Germline V gene lookup returns CDR1 MGHRA and CDR2 YSYEKL. CDR3: CASSPVSTSGNEQFF. The DNA for the CDR3 is TGCGCCAGCAGCCCAGTCTCTACTAGCGGAAATGAGCAGTTCTTC.

The J gene is TRBJ1-3, the V gene TRBV6-5; the D gene is possibly TRBD1 (5 bases). The CDR3 length is 15 residues. The germline V gene encodes CDR1 MNHEY and CDR2 SVGAGI. The V and J ends lost 6 bases and 0 bases respectively, with 12 bases between them. CDR3 in amino acids: CASRATASSGNTIYF. The CDR3 DNA reads TGTGCCAGCAGAGCGACAGCTAGCTCTGGAAACACCATATATTTT.

V is TRBV2 and J is TRBJ1-5, with D possibly being TRBD1 (6 bases). Trimming removed 0 bases at V and 1 base at J, with 10 bases between. Germline CDR1 SNHLY, CDR2 FYNNEI. CDR3 length equals 16 residues. This CDR3 reads CASSEAGQGSNQPQHF. CDR3 DNA: TGTGCCAGCAGTGAAGCGGGGCAGGGGAGCAATCAGCCCCAGCATTTT.

In its sample, this clone was seen a few times. V usage is TRBV28 and J usage is TRBJ1-5; a weak D match, TRBD1 (5 bases). The length of the CDR3 is 16 residues. The V gene's germline CDR1 is MDHEN and CDR2 SYDVKM. Trimming shortened V by 2 bases and J by 5 bases, and 16 bases separated the two germline ends. The CDR3 sequence: CASSLPRQISYQPQHF. CDR3 coding DNA: TGTGCCAGCAGTTTACCTCGACAGATCTCCTATCAGCCCCAGCATTTT.